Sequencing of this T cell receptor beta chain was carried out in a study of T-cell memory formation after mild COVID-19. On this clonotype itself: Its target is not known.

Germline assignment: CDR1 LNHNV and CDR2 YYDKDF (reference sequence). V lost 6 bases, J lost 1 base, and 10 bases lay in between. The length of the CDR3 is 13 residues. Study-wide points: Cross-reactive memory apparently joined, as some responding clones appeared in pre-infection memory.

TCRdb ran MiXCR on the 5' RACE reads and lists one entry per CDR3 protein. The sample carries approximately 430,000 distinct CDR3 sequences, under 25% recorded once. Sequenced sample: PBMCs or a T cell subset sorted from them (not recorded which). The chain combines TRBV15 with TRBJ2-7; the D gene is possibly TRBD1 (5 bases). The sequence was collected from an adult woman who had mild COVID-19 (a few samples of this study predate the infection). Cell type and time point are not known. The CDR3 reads CATRAGPSYEQYF. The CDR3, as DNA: TGTGCCACCAGGGCAGGGCCGTCCTACGAGCAGTACTTC.